One and the same sample provided the 18 T cell receptor beta chains below, sequenced in a study of shared T cell receptors in the human thymus. Libraries were prepared by immunoSEQ multiplex PCR; TCRdb keeps only in-frame clonotypes and omits some of them. The sample has under 850,000 clones, 88% seen once; the top ten hold approximately 0.011%. These same data were also listed under a study on human thymus T cells.

The source material was thymocytes. The receptors derive from a boy in the first two years of life with a congenital heart defect.

This clone turned up a few times. The chain carries TRBV19 and TRBJ2-1, with 7 positions matching TRBD2. This CDR3 region has 15 residues. Losses at the gene ends were 4 bases for V and 2 bases for J; bases not matched to a gene: 5. The germline V gene has CDR1 LNHDA and CDR2 SQIVND (reference sequence). The CDR3 loop is CASSKPGGPYNEQFF. The DNA for the CDR3 is TGTGCCAGTAGTAAGCCGGGAGGCCCCTACAATGAGCAGTTCTTC. Together with reference TRBV19 and TRBJ2-1, the CDR3 gives the full variable domain: DGGITQSPKYLFRKEGQNVTLSCEQNLNHDAMYWYRQDPGQGLRLIYYSQIVNDFQKGDIAEGYSVSREKKESFPLTVTSAQKNPTAFYLCASSKPGGPYNEQFFGPGTRLTVL.

The rearrangement uses TRBV14 and TRBJ2-5; D is unresolved. Looked up from germline, CDR1 is SGHDN and CDR2 is FVKESK. The V gene lost 0 bases and the J gene lost 0 bases, with 11 bases spanning the gap. The CDR3 has 16 amino acids. The DNA of the CDR3 is TGTGCCAGCAGCCAAGAACCCACAGTGTACCAAGAGACCCAGTACTTC. It codes for CASSQEPTVYQETQYF.

The rearrangement uses TRBV10-3 and TRBJ2-1, with 9 bases lining up with TRBD2. Germline V gene sequence: CDR1 ENHRY, CDR2 SYGVKD. This CDR3 comprises 14 residues. V lost 9 bases to trimming and J lost 5 bases; unmatched junction nucleotides: 8. The DNA of the CDR3 is TGTGCCATAAACTCCGGGACTAGCAACAATGAGCAGTTCTTC. Amino acids: CAINSGTSNNEQFF.

J is TRBJ2-7 and V is TRBV4-2; maybe TRBD2 (7 bases). CDR3 length: 19 residues. V lost 0 bases and J lost 3, with 24 bases in between. CDR1 and CDR2 from the germline V gene are LGHNA and YNFKEQ. The chain's CDR3 is CASSQEGGGGRGSSYEQYF. CDR3 in DNA: TGTGCCAGCAGCCAAGAAGGGGGGGGAGGGCGCGGGAGCAGCTACGAGCAGTACTTC.

The chain combines TRBV5-1 with TRBJ2-1; 10 bases are a match to TRBD2. The germline V gene has CDR1 SGHRS and CDR2 YFSETQ. The J segment lost 5 bases and the V segment lost 4 bases, leaving 3 bases of the junction unmatched. This CDR3 region has 14 residues. CDR3 sequence reads: CASSRTSGNNEQFF. The CDR3 region has the DNA TGCGCCAGCAGCAGGACTAGCGGAAACAATGAGCAGTTCTTC.

This clone was picked up a small number of times. The CDR3 nucleotides are TGCGCCAGCAGCCAAGATGGACAACAGGGGGATGGCATATATTTT. It yields the protein CASSQDGQQGDGIYF. The rearrangement joins TRBV4-3 to TRBJ1-3; TRBD1 aligns across 8 bases. The V gene's germline CDR1 is LGHNA and CDR2 YSLEER. The CDR3 sequence is 15 residues long. J gave up 12 bases and V 0 bases, and 10 bases lay outside the gene matches.

The chain recombines TRBV9 with TRBJ2-5; maybe TRBD2 (7 bases). The V gene's germline CDR1 is SGDLS and CDR2 YYNGEE. The CDR3 spans 14 residues. The V and J ends lost 3 bases and 5 bases respectively, with 14 bases between them. This chain's CDR3 is CASSEGGAWETQYF. The CDR3 DNA reads TGTGCCAGCAGCGAGGGGGGGGCTTGGGAGACCCAGTACTTC.

The genes are TRBV4-3 and TRBJ2-6; 7 bases align to TRBD1. V trimming: 3 bases; J trimming: 7 bases; junction bases outside the gene matches: 15. There are 18 residues in the CDR3. Germline V gene sequence: CDR1 LGHNA, CDR2 YSLEER. The CDR3 DNA reads as TGCGCCAGCAGCCATTCTTTGGCGATCGGGACAGAAGCCAACGTCCTGACTTTC. This gives the protein CASSHSLAIGTEANVLTF.

The rearrangement links TRBV11-2 to TRBJ2-1, with D perhaps matching TRBD2 (6 bases). The CDR3 has 12 amino acids. V gave up 5 bases and J gave up 12 bases, with 14 bases separating them. Germline CDR1 and CDR2: SGHAT and FQNNGV. In nucleotides, the CDR3 is TGTGCCAGCAGCAACCTCGGGAGTCGGCAGTTCTTC. It encodes CASSNLGSRQFF.

V usage is TRBV5-4 and J usage is TRBJ1-5; D not resolved. Trimming shortened V by 3 bases and J by 5 bases, and 9 bases separated the two germline ends. Looked up from germline, CDR1 is SGHNT and CDR2 is YYREEE (reference sequence). The CDR3 runs to 13 residues. The CDR3 protein is CASSWGEDQPQHF. The CDR3 region has the DNA TGTGCCAGCAGCTGGGGAGAAGATCAGCCCCAGCATTTT.

V is TRBV2 and J is TRBJ2-1; D is possibly TRBD2 (6 bases). The CDR3 spans 19 residues. The V gene lost 7 bases and the J gene lost 4 bases, with 29 bases spanning the gap. CDR1 SNHLY and CDR2 FYNNEI come from the germline V gene. The CDR3 protein is CASKASGRLGRGSYNEQFF. The DNA of the CDR3 is TGTGCCAGCAAAGCTTCTGGGAGGTTGGGACGGGGGTCGTACAATGAGCAGTTCTTC.

This clone was detected only a few times. The chain couples TRBV10-3 to TRBJ1-1; D uncertain. Germline V gene sequence: CDR1 ENHRY, CDR2 SYGVKD. The CDR3 has 15 amino acids. Deletions cut 2 bases from V and 1 base from J, with 11 bases between. CDR3 in amino acids: CAISEVSVANTEAFF. CDR3 nucleotides: TGTGCCATCAGTGAGGTCTCGGTCGCGAACACTGAAGCTTTCTTT.

CDR3 region: CASRRVEGGDTQYF. The CDR3, as DNA: TGCGCCAGCAGACGAGTCGAGGGCGGGGATACGCAGTATTTT. The chain has TRBV5-1 and TRBJ2-3; tentative D call: TRBD2 (5 bases). This CDR3 is built from 14 residues. Trimming took off 5 bases at V and 6 bases at J, with 16 bases between the two ends. Germline CDR1 reads SGHRS; CDR2 reads YFSETQ.

The rearrangement joins TRBV5-1 to TRBJ1-2; TRBD1 matches 7 bases. V was pared by 0 bases and J by 8 bases, with 13 bases of the junction left unmatched. The CDR3 length is 16 residues. CDR1 and CDR2 (germline): SGHRS, YFSETQ. DNA for the CDR3: TGCGCCAGCAGCTTGGACAGGGGTATAGGGTACGCAGGCTACACCTTC. Translated, it gives CASSLDRGIGYAGYTF.

In regard to this clone: The sample has other DNA sequences that encode this CDR3 too. This rearrangement joins TRBV6-5 to TRBJ1-5; 8 bases fit TRBD1. Germline CDR1 MNHEY, CDR2 SVGAGI. The CDR3 is 13 amino acids. V trimming: 4 bases; J trimming: 4 bases; junction bases outside the gene matches: 0. CDR3 in amino acids: CASSWDRNQPQHF. The CDR3 nucleotides are TGTGCCAGCAGTTGGGACAGGAATCAGCCCCAGCATTTT.

The J gene is TRBJ2-7, the V gene TRBV6-5; the D gene is possibly TRBD2 (5 bases). V shed 2 bases and J shed 6 bases, with 17 bases lying between them. The CDR3 covers 15 residues. CDR1 is MNHEY and CDR2 is SVGAGI in the germline V gene. CDR3 sequence reads: CASSYDPSPPCEQYF. The CDR3, as DNA: TGTGCCAGCAGTTACGACCCTAGCCCCCCCTGCGAGCAGTACTTC.

The chain recombines TRBV6-1 with TRBJ2-7; tentatively, D is TRBD2 (7 bases). CDR3 size: 17 residues. The germline V gene has CDR1 MNHNS and CDR2 SASEGT. The V end was cut by 2 bases, the J end by 3 bases, with 20 bases between. The CDR3 DNA reads as TGTGCCAGCAGTGAAAGGGGGAGGGGCGGGAAAGGCTACGAGCAGTACTTC. It encodes CASSERGRGGKGYEQYF.

Remarks on this clone: This specimen includes other DNA sequences encoding the same CDR3. The chain uses TRBV19 and TRBJ1-1, with D possibly being TRBD1 (6 bases). This CDR3 has 14 residues. With 7 bases removed from V and 2 bases from J, the gap between germline ends came to 14 bases. CDR1 is LNHDA and CDR2 is SQIVND in the germline V gene (reference sequence). CDR3 sequence (DNA): TGTGCCAGTAAGGGAACAGGGATTAACACTGAAGCTTTCTTT. Amino acid sequence: CASKGTGINTEAFF.